This T cell receptor beta chain originates from a study of beta chain features in type 1 diabetes. Points from the study as a whole: Shortening of TCRB CDR3s, moderate but significant, appeared in all four CD4+ subsets of Type 1 diabetes patients. For patients, the naive, central memory and Treg TCRB repertoires appeared more alike than for healthy donors. In type 1 diabetes patients, VDJ junctions had fewer insertions; deletions at these junctions were more frequent.

Germline V gene lookup returns CDR1 SQVTM and CDR2 ANQGSEA. CDR3 length: 14 amino acids. Trimming shortened V by 3 bases and J by 4 bases, and 15 bases separated the two germline ends. As for this clone: Its antigen is unknown.

What was sequenced were expressed TCRB transcripts, since all of the isolated RNA had been reverse transcribed. Regulatory, naive and central memory T cell samples averaged about 3.57 million reads. Produced via immunoSEQ multiplex PCR; TCRdb's table is partial and in-frame only. The sample includes roughly 730,000 clones, around an eighth of them seen just once. A CD45RO/CCR7/CD25/CD127/CD95/CD27 panel sorted naive, central memory, regulatory and stem cell-like memory CD4+ cells. This clonotype was obtained from a man younger than 30 with type 1 diabetes. V usage is TRBV29-1 and J usage is TRBJ2-5; D perhaps matches TRBD1 (6 bases). The sequencing sample was made of naive CD4+ T cells from blood. The CDR3 protein is CSVERQAGSETQYF. For the CDR3, the DNA is TGCAGCGTTGAGAGACAGGCAGGCTCAGAGACCCAGTACTTC.